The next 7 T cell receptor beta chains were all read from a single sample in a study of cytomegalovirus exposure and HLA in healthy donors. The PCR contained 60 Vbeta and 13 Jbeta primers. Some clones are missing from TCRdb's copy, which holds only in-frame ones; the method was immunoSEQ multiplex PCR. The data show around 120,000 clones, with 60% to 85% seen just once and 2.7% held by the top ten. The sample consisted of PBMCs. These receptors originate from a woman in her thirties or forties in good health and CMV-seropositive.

CDR3 residues: CATSRDGRVGANGYTF. In DNA, the CDR3 is TGTGCCACCAGCAGAGATGGCAGGGTGGGTGCCAATGGCTACACCTTC. This chain joins TRBV15 and TRBJ1-2; D is perhaps TRBD1 (5 bases). CDR1 is LNHNV and CDR2 is YYDKDF in the germline V gene (reference sequence). This CDR3 contains 16 residues. With 0 bases removed from V and 6 bases from J, the gap between germline ends came to 17 bases.

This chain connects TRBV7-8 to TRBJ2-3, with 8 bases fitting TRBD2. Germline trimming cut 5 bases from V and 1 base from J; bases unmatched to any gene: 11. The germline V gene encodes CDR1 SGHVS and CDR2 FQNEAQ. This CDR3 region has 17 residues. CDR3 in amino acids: CASSRPVRRGGTDTQYF. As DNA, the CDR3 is TGTGCCAGCAGCCGCCCAGTACGGCGGGGGGGCACAGATACGCAGTATTTT.

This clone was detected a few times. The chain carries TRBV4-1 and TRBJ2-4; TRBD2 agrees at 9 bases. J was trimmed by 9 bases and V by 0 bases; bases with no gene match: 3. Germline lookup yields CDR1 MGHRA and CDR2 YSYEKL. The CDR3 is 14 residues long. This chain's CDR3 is CASSQDSAGGIQYF. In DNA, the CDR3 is TGCGCCAGCAGCCAAGATTCAGCGGGGGGCATTCAGTACTTC.

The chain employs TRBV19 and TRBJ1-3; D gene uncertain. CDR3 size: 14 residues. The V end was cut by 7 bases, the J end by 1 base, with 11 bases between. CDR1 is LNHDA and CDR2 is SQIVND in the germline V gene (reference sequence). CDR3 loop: CASTTTLSGNTIYF. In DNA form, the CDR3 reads TGTGCCAGTACGACAACGCTGTCTGGAAACACCATATATTTT.

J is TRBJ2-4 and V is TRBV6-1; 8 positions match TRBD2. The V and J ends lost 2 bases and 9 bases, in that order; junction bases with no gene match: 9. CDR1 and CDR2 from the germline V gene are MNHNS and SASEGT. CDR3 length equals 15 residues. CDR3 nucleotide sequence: TGTGCCAGCAGTGAATGGGGGACTAGGGGTTCCATTCAGTACTTC. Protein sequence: CASSEWGTRGSIQYF.

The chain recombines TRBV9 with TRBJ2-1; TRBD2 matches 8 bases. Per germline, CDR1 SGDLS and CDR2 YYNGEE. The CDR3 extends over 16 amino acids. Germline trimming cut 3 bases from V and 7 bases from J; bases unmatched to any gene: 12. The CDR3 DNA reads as TGTGCCAGCAGCGCGACAATAGCGGGATGGGGTAATGAGCAGTTCTTC. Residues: CASSATIAGWGNEQFF.

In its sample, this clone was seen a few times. The CDR3 coding sequence is TGTGCCAGCAGCGACCCTAGTGGAAACACCATATATTTT. Residues: CASSDPSGNTIYF. This rearrangement joins TRBV9 to TRBJ1-3; D unresolved. The CDR3 is made up of 13 amino acids. The germline gives CDR1 SGDLS, CDR2 YYNGEE. V was cut by 3 bases and J by 3 bases, with 7 bases left in between.